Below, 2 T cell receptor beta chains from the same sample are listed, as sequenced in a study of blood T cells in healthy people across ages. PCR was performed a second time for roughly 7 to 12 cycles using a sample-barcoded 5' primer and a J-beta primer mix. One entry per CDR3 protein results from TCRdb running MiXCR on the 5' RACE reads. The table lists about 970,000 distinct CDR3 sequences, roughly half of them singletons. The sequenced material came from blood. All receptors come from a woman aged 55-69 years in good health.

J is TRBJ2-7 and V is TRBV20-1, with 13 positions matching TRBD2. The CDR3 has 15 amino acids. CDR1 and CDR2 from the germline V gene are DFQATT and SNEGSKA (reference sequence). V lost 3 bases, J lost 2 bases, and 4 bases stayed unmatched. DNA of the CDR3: TGCAGTGCTAGGGGGACTAGCGGGATACCCTACGAGCAGTACTTC. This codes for CSARGTSGIPYEQYF.

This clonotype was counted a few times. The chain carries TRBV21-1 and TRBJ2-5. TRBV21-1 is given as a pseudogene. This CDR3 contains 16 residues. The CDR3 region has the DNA TGTGCCAGCAGCAAAATGCTTAGCCAGGTCCAAGAGACCCAGTACTTC. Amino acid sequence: CASSKMLSQVQETQYF.